Following are 23 T cell receptor beta chains from one sample sequenced in a study of tumor-infiltrating lymphocytes in primary liver carcinoma. The blood RNA (from unsorted whole blood) was obtained, and germline DNA was also extracted. TCR beta cDNA was reverse-transcribed from 400 to 500 ng of total RNA. The reaction used a constant-region primer and ProtoScript II reverse transcriptase. Three nested multiplex PCR rounds of slightly modified ARM-PCR generated TCR beta libraries. TRBV1-TRBV30 forward primers paired with a C-beta reverse primer drove the first two PCR rounds, about 11 cycles each. TCRdb reprocessed the multiplex PCR reads via MiXCR and lists one record per CDR3 protein. The sample lists around 330,000 distinct CDR3 sequences, about 62% seen once, with roughly 9% in the top ten. Sequenced material: peripheral blood. These receptors were collected from a man aged 35 to 55 with primary liver carcinoma and hepatitis B virus infection.

Comments on this clonotype: This CDR3 is missing its conserved last phenylalanine or tryptophan, likely due to a read error. CDR3 in DNA: TGTGCCAGCAGTCGGGGGGCTGGGGCCAACGTCCTGACTTAC. This codes for CASSRGAGANVLTY. The chain joins TRBV12-3 or TRBV12-4 to TRBJ2-6; 7 bases fit TRBD2. V was clipped by 5 bases and J by 2 bases; unmatched bases: 0. CDR3 length: 14 residues.

Of note for this clonotype: A junction end diverges from the germline sequence, so it may reflect a read error. The V call is TRBV7-8, the J call TRBJ2-2; 7 bases are a match to TRBD2. The CDR3 spans 15 residues. Germline assignment: CDR1 SGHVS and CDR2 FQNEAQ. In DNA form, the CDR3 reads TGTGTCAGCAGCCGGGACTACCCGAACACCGGGGAGCTGTTTTTT. Its translation: CVSSRDYPNTGELFF.

A word on this clonotype: This may be a read error, as it is one base from a much larger clone. No conserved phenylalanine or tryptophan ends this CDR3, so it is likely a read error. The chain joins TRBV29-1 to TRBJ2-2, with unresolved D. The length of the CDR3 is 12 residues. The ends were cut back, 3 bases at V and 6 bases at J, with 8 bases in the middle. Germline V gene sequence: CDR1 SQVTM, CDR2 ANQGSEA. CDR3 nucleotide sequence: TGCAGCGTTGATAGTGGGCCCGGGGAGCTGTTTCTT. This sequence encodes CSVDSGPGELFL.

This clonotype was observed a few times. V gene TRBV7-9 combines with J gene TRBJ2-3, with 9 bases lining up with TRBD2. J was trimmed by 5 bases and V by 8 bases; bases with no gene match: 5. From germline, CDR1 is SEHNR and CDR2 FQNEAQ (reference sequence). CDR3 size: 13 residues. The CDR3 DNA reads as TGTGCCAGCGCGGCTAGCGGGATAGATACGCAGTATTTT. Encoded protein: CASAASGIDTQYF.

Points on this clonotype: This may be a read error, as it is one base from a much larger clone. The V call is TRBV12-5, the J call TRBJ2-3; D gene ambiguous. This CDR3 has 14 residues. Germline CDR1 LGHNT, CDR2 FRNRAP. CDR3 in amino acids: CASGLDSRKDTQCF. For the CDR3, the DNA is TGTGCTAGTGGTTTGGATAGCCGGAAGGATACGCAGTGTTTT. Based on the CDR3 plus reference TRBV12-5 and TRBJ2-3, the full variable domain is DARVTQTPRHKVTEMGQEVTMRCQPILGHNTVFWYRQTMMQGLELLAYFRNRAPLDDSGMPKDRFSAEMPDATLATLKIQPSEPRDSAVYFCASGLDSRKDTQCFGPGTRLTVL.

This clonotype was seen only a few times. This chain connects TRBV7-9 to TRBJ2-7, with no clear D. The CDR3 loop spans 11 amino acids. CDR1 and CDR2 (germline): SEHNR, FQNEAQ (reference sequence). V shed 4 bases and J shed 6 bases, with 7 bases lying between them. The CDR3 sequence is CASSSSIEQYF. CDR3 nucleotide sequence: TGTGCCAGCAGCTCCTCGATCGAGCAGTACTTC.

This chain links TRBV5-1 with TRBJ2-2; D is unclear. CDR1 is SGHRS, CDR2 YFSETQ, per germline. The CDR3 loop spans 15 amino acids. V lost 2 bases, J lost 1 base, and 9 bases lay in between. CDR3 residues: CASSFQGLNTGELFF. The CDR3 DNA sequence: TGCGCCAGCAGCTTCCAAGGTCTGAACACCGGGGAGCTGTTTTTT.

The V gene is TRBV5-1, the J gene TRBJ1-4; unclear D gene. The germline V gene encodes CDR1 SGHRS and CDR2 YFSETQ. This CDR3 region has 14 residues. V was trimmed by 0 bases and J by 8 bases, leaving 11 bases between them. This chain's CDR3 is CASSLGHRLEKLFF. In DNA form, the CDR3 reads TGCGCCAGCAGCTTGGGACATCGGCTAGAAAAACTGTTTTTT.

As to this clonotype: This may arise from a read error, as a much more abundant clone is one base away. The genes are TRBV5-5 and TRBJ2-3; TRBD2 matches at 7 bases. The CDR3 runs 16 residues. Germline trimming cut 8 bases from V and 0 bases from J; bases unmatched to any gene: 12. Germline CDR1 and CDR2: SGHKS and YYEKEE (reference sequence). CDR3 sequence (DNA): TGTGCCAGGAGCCTAATAGCGGGTTCTAGCACAGATACGCAGTATTTT. Translation gives CARSLIAGSSTDTQYF.

This clonotype was seen many times. V usage is TRBV11-2 and J usage is TRBJ2-7, with D tentatively TRBD1 or TRBD2 (5 bases each). From germline, CDR1 is SGHAT and CDR2 FQNNGV. This CDR3 is built from 14 residues. V lost 1 base to trimming and J lost 3 bases, with 10 bases between them. CDR3: CASSLAGAGYEQYF. The CDR3 DNA is TGTGCCAGCAGCTTAGCCGGGGCTGGCTACGAGCAGTACTTC.

This chain uses TRBV5-1 with TRBJ2-6, with a possible D match to TRBD1 (5 bases). The length of the CDR3 is 16 residues. V was clipped by 0 bases and J by 1 base, with 8 bases between them. Germline V lookup: CDR1 SGHRS, CDR2 YFSETQ. The CDR3 DNA is TGCGCCAGCAGCTTGGGGACACCGTCTGGGGCCAACGTCCTGACTTTC. It codes for CASSLGTPSGANVLTF.

This clonotype has a count of ten or more. CDR3 sequence reads: CASSYTIGEQFF. For the CDR3, the DNA is TGTGCCAGCAGTTATACAATAGGTGAGCAGTTCTTC. The V call is TRBV6-2 or TRBV6-3, the J call TRBJ2-1; no clear D gene. CDR3 length: 12 amino acids. Germline V CDR1 and CDR2: MNHEY, SVGEGT. V was clipped by 3 bases and J by 9 bases, with 9 bases between them.

A note on this clonotype: A much larger clonotype is one base distant, so this may be a read error. The chain couples TRBV6-5 to TRBJ1-5; D not resolved. Germline CDR1 MNHEY, CDR2 SVGAGI. V was trimmed by 0 bases and J by 3 bases, leaving 9 bases between them. CDR3 size: 15 residues. The CDR3, as DNA: TGTGCCAGCAGTTACTCGAGCGGACCCAATCAGCCCCAGCATTTT. It translates to CASSYSSGPNQPQHF.

As regards this clonotype: Its ends do not fully match the called genes, so a read error is possible. This chain joins TRBV11-3 and TRBJ2-1, with D unresolved. Looked up from germline, CDR1 is SGHNT and CDR2 is YENEEA. The CDR3 covers 15 residues. As DNA, the CDR3 is TGTGCCAGCAGCTCTGACCTGAGCTCCTTCAATGAGGAGTTCTTC. Translated, it gives CASSSDLSSFNEEFF.

The rearrangement joins TRBV28 to TRBJ2-1; unclear D gene. Germline assignment: CDR1 MDHEN and CDR2 SYDVKM. This CDR3 is built from 16 residues. Trimming left V 6 bases short and J 5 bases short, with 20 bases between. This CDR3 reads CASSPSGRSWDNEQFF. The CDR3, as DNA: TGTGCCAGCAGCCCCTCCGGGCGCTCGTGGGACAATGAGCAGTTCTTC.

This clonotype has a count of ten or more. The gene calls are TRBV29-1 and TRBJ2-3; D unresolved. The CDR3 runs 12 residues. Germline V gene data show CDR1 as SQVTM and CDR2 as ANQGSEA. V dropped 6 bases and J dropped 2 bases, with 9 bases sitting between them. The CDR3 protein is CSVQRTTDTQYF. In DNA, the CDR3 is TGCAGCGTCCAACGCACCACAGATACGCAGTATTTT.

In the case of this clonotype: A much bigger clone sits one base away, suggesting this may be a read error. V and J are TRBV6-5 and TRBJ2-3; 7 nucleotides match TRBD1. This CDR3 has 13 amino acids. Germline CDR1 and CDR2: MNHEY and SVGAGI. CDR3 bases: TGTGCCAGCAGAGAGACGGGGACAGATACGCATTATTTT. Protein sequence: CASRETGTDTHYF.

The chain carries TRBV4-2 and TRBJ2-7; a weak D match, TRBD2 (6 bases). The CDR3 is 16 amino acids. CDR1 and CDR2 (germline): LGHNA, YNFKEQ. V lost 4 bases to trimming and J lost 6 bases, with 22 bases between them. In DNA form, the CDR3 reads TGTGCCAGCAGCCGGGATCTAGCGAGAGGTAGGCGCGAGCAGTACTTC. It encodes CASSRDLARGRREQYF.

This clonotype has only a few counts. The chain couples TRBV5-1 to TRBJ1-2; 7 bases agree with TRBD1. This CDR3 spans 13 amino acids. V lost 3 bases to trimming and J lost 6 bases; unmatched junction nucleotides: 5. Germline CDR1 is SGHRS and CDR2 is YFSETQ. The CDR3 sequence: CASSSFGTDGYTF. As DNA, the CDR3 is TGCGCCAGCAGCTCATTTGGGACAGATGGCTACACCTTC.

This clonotype was seen only a few times. The chain has TRBV6-1 and TRBJ1-5; possible D gene TRBD1, 5 bases. The ends were cut back, 7 bases at V and 3 bases at J, with 10 bases in the middle. CDR3 length: 13 residues. The germline V gene has CDR1 MNHNS and CDR2 SASEGT. In nucleotides, the CDR3 is TGTGCCAGCATGGACACTTACAATCAGCCCCAGCATTTT. Protein product: CASMDTYNQPQHF.

Note on this clonotype: Since no conserved phenylalanine or tryptophan closes the CDR3, a read error is the likely cause. The chain is built from TRBV6-1 and TRBJ1-4; D gene unclear. Germline V gene data show CDR1 as MNHNS and CDR2 as SASEGT. V lost 6 bases, J lost 8 bases, and 22 bases lay in between. This CDR3 is 16 amino acids long. CDR3 amino acids: CASSSTITAVEEKLFI. In DNA, the CDR3 is TGTGCCAGCAGCTCGACAATTACTGCCGTTGAGGAAAAACTGTTTATT.

This clonotype was observed once. V gene TRBV6-2 or TRBV6-3 combines with J gene TRBJ2-1, with D perhaps matching TRBD2 (5 bases). The CDR3 is made up of 13 amino acids. The germline V and J ends were trimmed by 5 bases and 10 bases, with 15 bases remaining between them. Germline assignment: CDR1 MNHEY and CDR2 SVGEGT. CDR3 sequence (DNA): TGTGCCAGCAGTCCCATCGCGGAGGAGGAGCAGTTCTTC. It is translated as CASSPIAEEEQFF.

To note about this clonotype: A much larger clone differs from this one at a single base, so this may be a read error. DNA of the CDR3: TGCAGCGTTGCGCGCGGAGTCTTCCAAGAGACCCAGTGCTTC. It codes for CSVARGVFQETQCF. The rearrangement uses TRBV29-1 and TRBJ2-5; D gene unclear. The CDR3 contains 14 residues. Germline CDR1 reads SQVTM; CDR2 reads ANQGSEA.